This T cell receptor beta chain was profiled in a study of CD8 T cells in Susac syndrome. Regarding this clonotype: The antigen remains undetermined.

After extraction with the RNeasy kit, roughly 0.45 to 1 ug of the RNA was reverse transcribed using random hexamers. TCRdb re-called the immunoSEQ multiplex PCR reads through MiXCR, storing one row per CDR3 protein. The sample lists 100,000 to 110,000 distinct CDR3 sequences, 95% occurring once. Peripheral blood CD8+ and CD4+ T cells were profiled by TCR beta sequencing. General study findings and limits: Among people with Susac, CD8+ clonal expansion was greatest in TEMRA cells and active patients. Detection of Susac-specific public clones gave approximately 16 in total CD8+ repertoires and roughly five in CD8+ TEMRA repertoires.

J lost 4 bases, V lost 7 bases, and 6 bases had no gene match. The CDR3 is made up of 13 amino acids. Germline V gene lookup returns CDR1 SNHLY and CDR2 FYNNEI. Sequences were obtained from CD8+ T cells from PBMCs. The receptor's source is a human donor with Susac syndrome. The chain is built from TRBV2 and TRBJ1-2, with 7 bases that match TRBD1. CDR3 protein: CASNPTGVYGYTF. CDR3 DNA sequence: TGTGCCAGCAACCCTACAGGGGTCTATGGCTACACCTTC.